Listed below are T cell receptor beta chains from one sample, sequenced in a study of T cells in Graves' hyperthyroidism and ophthalmopathy. TCRdb re-called the multiplex PCR reads with MiXCR, one entry per CDR3 protein. The sample has over 400,000 distinct CDR3 sequences; 22% are singletons. The sample taken for sequencing was blood. Receptors originate from a woman aged 70-85 years with Graves' ophthalmopathy. CDR3s include the opening cysteine and the closing phenylalanine or tryptophan. A D gene is named only where the DNA matches it firmly. Clone size is stated in some rows and not others, as once, few, many or a class when expanded.

TRBJ2-3 . TRBV7-9 many TGTGCCAGCAGCACCCACACAGATACGCAGTATTTT CASSTHTDTQYF
TRBJ1-2 TRBD1 TRBV2 few TGTGCCAGCAGCCAGGGGGGTGACTATGGCTACACCTTC CASSQGGDYGYTF
TRBJ1-6 . TRBV5-1 . TGCGCCAGCAGCTTGGGCAGGGTTAATTCACCCCTCCACTTT CASSLGRVNSPLHF
TRBJ1-1 . TRBV19 . TGTGCCAGTAGTCTCGACAGAGACACTGTAGCTTTCTTT CASSLDRDTVAFF
TRBJ2-5 . TRBV5-1 few TGCGCCAGCAGCGAGGACGGTTTGTTTGAGACCCAGTACTTC CASSEDGLFETQYF
TRBJ1-5 TRBD1 TRBV3-1 few TGTGCCAGCAGCCAAGCAGGGGGCTATCAGCCCCAGCATTTT CASSQAGGYQPQHF
TRBJ2-1 . TRBV9 many TGTGCCAGCAGCGTCCGGGCGACTAGTGAAGCTGAGCAGTTCTTC CASSVRATSEAEQFF
TRBJ1-2 . TRBV14 . TGTGCCAGCAGCCCAACGGCAGGAGGGAATGGCTACACCTTC CASSPTAGGNGYTF
TRBJ2-7 TRBD1 TRBV12-3/TRBV12-4 many TGTGCCAGCAGTTTTGGGGGACAGGTGGTCGAGCAGTACTTC CASSFGGQVVEQYF
TRBJ2-3 . TRBV7-2 few TGTGCCAGCAGCTTGGCCGGGGTTAAGACAGATACGCAGTATTTT CASSLAGVKTDTQYF
TRBJ2-3 . TRBV7-3 . TGTCCCAGCAGCATTCGGAGCCGACCAGATACGCAGTATTTT CPSSIRSRPDTQYF
TRBJ1-6 . TRBV27 . TGTGCCAGCAGAGCCGGGAGTAATTCACCCCTCCACTTT CASRAGSNSPLHF
TRBJ2-7 TRBD1 TRBV10-1 . TGCGCCAGCAGTTTTAGGACAGGCCACGAGCAGTACTTC CASSFRTGHEQYF
TRBJ2-5 . TRBV6-1 few TGTGCCAGCAGGGGCTGGGCAGGGATGGGAGAGACCCAGTACTTC CASRGWAGMGETQYF
TRBJ2-5 TRBD2 TRBV11-2 many TGTGCCAGCAGCTGGATAGCGGGGGTGGGAGAGACCCAGTACTTC CASSWIAGVGETQYF
TRBJ2-7 TRBD1 TRBV6-1 few TGTGCCAGCATTGCCGGGACAGGCACCTACGAGCAGTACTTC CASIAGTGTYEQYF
TRBJ1-3 . TRBV13 . TGTGCCAGCACCCCCTCGGGGGGCTCTGGAAACACCATATATTTT CASTPSGGSGNTIYF
TRBJ1-2 TRBD1 TRBV30 . TGTGCCTGGACTGTAGGGGGCGCGCTCTATGGCTACACCTTC CAWTVGGALYGYTF
TRBJ2-5 . TRBV20-1 . TGCAGTGCCCTAGCGACTCAAGAGACCCAGTACTTC CSALATQETQYF
TRBJ1-1 TRBD1 TRBV20-1 . TGCAGTGCGAAGACAGGGGGCACTGAAGCTTTCTTT CSAKTGGTEAFF
TRBJ2-1 . TRBV4-1 . TGCGCCAGCAGCCTCGTGGGACTCTACAATGAGCAGTTCTTC CASSLVGLYNEQFF
TRBJ2-6 . TRBV7-2 many TGTGCCAGCAGCTCTAAAGGGCTAGGGGCCAACGTCCTGACTTTC CASSSKGLGANVLTF
TRBJ2-7 TRBD1 TRBV10-1 few TGCGCCAGCAGTCGGACAGGGTTTCGCGAGCAGTACTTC CASSRTGFREQYF
TRBJ1-1 TRBD1 TRBV11-1 few TGTGCCAGCAGTTTAACCGGGACAGGGGACACTGAAGCTTTCTTT CASSLTGTGDTEAFF
TRBJ2-7 . TRBV6-1 . TGTGCCAGCAGTCCCGCGGTACAGCCCCCTGACGAGCAGTACTTC CASSPAVQPPDEQYF
TRBJ2-1 TRBD1 TRBV30 few TGTGCCTGGAGTTCCCAGGACAGGGAGTTTTGGGAGCAGTTCTTC CAWSSQDREFWEQFF
TRBJ2-3 . TRBV7-9 once TGTGCCAGCAGCTTAGTAGCGGTAGGGGGGGCGTGGGCAGATACGCAGTATTTT CASSLVAVGGAWADTQYF
TRBJ1-6 . TRBV12-5 . TGTGCTAGTGGTTTGGTACGTCTCTCCTGGGAGAGCTCCTATAATTCACCCCTCCACTTT CASGLVRLSWESSYNSPLHF
TRBJ2-1 . TRBV9 . TGTGCCAGCAGCGAACAGGGAAGACCGTACAATGAGCAGTTCTTC CASSEQGRPYNEQFF
TRBJ2-1 . TRBV25-1 . TGTGCCAGCAGTGACCACGGGAAGGAGTCCTACAATGAGCAGTTCTTC CASSDHGKESYNEQFF
TRBJ1-2 . TRBV2 . TGTGCCAGCATTATTTATGACCCCCCGCGGGACATCTATGGCTACACCTTC CASIIYDPPRDIYGYTF
TRBJ1-1 . TRBV20-1 few TGCAGTGCTACTCAGGGTACGACGAACACTGAAGCTTTCTTT CSATQGTTNTEAFF
TRBJ1-2 TRBD1 TRBV28 many TGTGCCAGCAGTACCCCGGGAGTCGACAGGGGGCTCGGCTACACCTTC CASSTPGVDRGLGYTF
TRBJ2-3 . TRBV19 . TGTGCCAGTAGTATTGGAGAAGATACGCAGTATTTT CASSIGEDTQYF
TRBJ2-7 TRBD2 TRBV28 few TGTGCCAGCAGCGGACTAGCTGAGACCTACGAGCAGTACTTC CASSGLAETYEQYF
TRBJ2-7 . TRBV3-1 few TGTGCCAGCAGCCCCTCCGGGACGGTGAGCTCCTACGAGCAGTACTTC CASSPSGTVSSYEQYF
TRBJ2-7 . TRBV7-9 few TGTGCCAGCAGCTTTAACGGGAAACCCTACGAGCAGTACTTC CASSFNGKPYEQYF
TRBJ2-2 . TRBV20-1 . TGCAGTGCGGGACCCGGGATAGCAGATTACGGGGAGCTGTTTTTT CSAGPGIADYGELFF
TRBJ2-3 . TRBV7-3 few TGTGCCAGCAGCCAGAATCACCAGGATACGCAGTATTTT CASSQNHQDTQYF
TRBJ1-1 . TRBV3-1 many TGTGCCAGCAGCCAAGGAGGGGGGAGAACAAGGACTGAAGCTTTCTTT CASSQGGGRTRTEAFF
TRBJ2-7 . TRBV5-5 . TGTGCCAGCAGCACTCGGCTTGGGACCGAGCAGTACTTC CASSTRLGTEQYF
TRBJ2-2 . TRBV6-1 . TGTGCCAGCCAATCGAGGGCCCGGACCGGGGAGCTGTTTTTT CASQSRARTGELFF